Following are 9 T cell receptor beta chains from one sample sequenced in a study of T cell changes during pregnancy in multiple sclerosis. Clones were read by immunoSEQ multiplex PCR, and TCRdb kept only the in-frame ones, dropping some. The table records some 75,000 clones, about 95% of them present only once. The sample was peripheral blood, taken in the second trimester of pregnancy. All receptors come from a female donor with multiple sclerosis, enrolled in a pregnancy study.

The chain's CDR3 is CASSQDPVGTGRFTEQFF. The CDR3 DNA reads as TGCGCCAGCAGCCAAGATCCAGTCGGGACAGGGCGATTCACTGAGCAGTTCTTC. The V and J genes are TRBV4-3 and TRBJ2-1; TRBD1 matches 9 bases. The CDR3 totals 18 residues. Unmatched junction bases numbered 15, after V lost 0 bases and J lost 9 bases. Germline V CDR1 and CDR2: LGHNA, YSLEER.

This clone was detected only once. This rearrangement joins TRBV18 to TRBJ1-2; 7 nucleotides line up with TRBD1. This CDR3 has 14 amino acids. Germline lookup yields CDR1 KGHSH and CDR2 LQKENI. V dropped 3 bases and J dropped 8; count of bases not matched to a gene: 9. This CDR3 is CASSPETGSGGYTF. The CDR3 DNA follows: TGTGCCAGCTCACCCGAGACAGGGTCTGGCGGCTACACCTTC. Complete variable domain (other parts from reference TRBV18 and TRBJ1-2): NAGVMQNPRHLVRRRGQEARLRCSPMKGHSHVYWYRQLPEEGLKFMVYLQKENIIDESGMPKERFSAEFPKEGPSILRIQQVVRGDSAAYFCASSPETGSGGYTFGSGTRLTVV.

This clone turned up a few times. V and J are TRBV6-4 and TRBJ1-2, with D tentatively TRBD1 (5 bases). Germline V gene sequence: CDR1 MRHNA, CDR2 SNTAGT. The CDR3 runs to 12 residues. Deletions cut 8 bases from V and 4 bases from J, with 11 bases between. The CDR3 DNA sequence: TGTGCCAGCGAGCTAGGGGCCTATGGCTACACCTTC. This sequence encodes CASELGAYGYTF.

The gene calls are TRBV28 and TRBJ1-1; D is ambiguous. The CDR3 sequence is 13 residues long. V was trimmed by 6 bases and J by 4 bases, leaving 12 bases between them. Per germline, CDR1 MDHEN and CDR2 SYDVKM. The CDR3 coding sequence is TGTGCCAGCAGCCCCCTTTCGAGCACTGAAGCTTTCTTT. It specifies CASSPLSSTEAFF.

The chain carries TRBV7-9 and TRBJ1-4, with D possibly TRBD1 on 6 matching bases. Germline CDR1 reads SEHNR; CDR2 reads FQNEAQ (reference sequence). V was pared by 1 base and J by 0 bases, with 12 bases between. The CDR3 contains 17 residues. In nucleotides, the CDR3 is TGTGCCAGCAGCTTAGGTTCAGGGGACGCAACTAATGAAAAACTGTTTTTT. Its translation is CASSLGSGDATNEKLFF.

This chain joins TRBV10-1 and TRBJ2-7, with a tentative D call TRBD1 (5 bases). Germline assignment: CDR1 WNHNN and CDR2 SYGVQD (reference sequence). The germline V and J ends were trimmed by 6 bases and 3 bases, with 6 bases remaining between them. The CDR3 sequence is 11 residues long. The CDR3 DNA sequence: TGCGCCAGCAGCAGGGACTACGAGCAGTACTTC. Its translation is CASSRDYEQYF.

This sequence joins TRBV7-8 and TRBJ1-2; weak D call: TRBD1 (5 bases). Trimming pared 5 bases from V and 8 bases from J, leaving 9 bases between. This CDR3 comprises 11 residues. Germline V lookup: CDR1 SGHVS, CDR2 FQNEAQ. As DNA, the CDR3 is TGTGCCAGCAGCCTAGAGGGGGGCTACACCTTC. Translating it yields CASSLEGGYTF. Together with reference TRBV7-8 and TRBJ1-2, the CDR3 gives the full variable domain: GAGVSQSPRYKVAKRGQDVALRCDPISGHVSLFWYQQALGQGPEFLTYFQNEAQLDKSGLPSDRFFAERPEGSVSTLKIQRTQQEDSAVYLCASSLEGGYTFGSGTRLTVV.

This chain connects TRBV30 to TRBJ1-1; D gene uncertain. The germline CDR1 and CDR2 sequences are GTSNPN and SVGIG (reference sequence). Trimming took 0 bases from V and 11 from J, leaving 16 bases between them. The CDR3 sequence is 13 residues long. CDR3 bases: TGTGCCTGGAGTGTACTACCCACCACGAGGGCTTTCTTT. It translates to CAWSVLPTTRAFF.

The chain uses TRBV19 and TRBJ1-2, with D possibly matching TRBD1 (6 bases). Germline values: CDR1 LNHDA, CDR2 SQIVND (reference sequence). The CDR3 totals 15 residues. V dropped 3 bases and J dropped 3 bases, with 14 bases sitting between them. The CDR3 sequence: CASSITGSKHYGYTF. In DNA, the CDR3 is TGTGCCAGTAGTATCACAGGGTCAAAGCACTATGGCTACACCTTC.